What follows are 9 T cell receptor beta chains derived from one specimen sequenced in a study of beta chain features in type 1 diabetes. Since all of the isolated RNA was reverse transcribed, expressed TCRB transcripts were what got sequenced. Data came from immunoSEQ multiplex PCR; TCRdb stores just in-frame clones and leaves some out. Here the sample spans under 300,000 clones, roughly 8% being singletons. Source material: central memory CD4+ T cells from blood. The receptors come from a woman aged 18-35 years in good health.

This clone was observed a few times. This chain joins TRBV19 and TRBJ2-7, with TRBD2 matching over 9 bases. V lost 5 bases, J lost 3 bases, and 5 bases stayed unmatched. The length of the CDR3 is 14 residues. CDR1 is LNHDA, CDR2 SQIVND, per germline (reference sequence). The CDR3 DNA is TGTGCCAGTAGTCCCCCTAGCGGGATCTACGAGCAGTACTTC. This codes for CASSPPSGIYEQYF.

There are many counts of this clone. The V call is TRBV27, the J call TRBJ2-4, with D perhaps given as TRBD1 or TRBD2 (5 bases each). The CDR3 has 16 residues. Germline V gives CDR1 MNHEY, CDR2 SMNVEV (reference sequence). With 6 bases removed from V and 6 bases from J, the gap between germline ends came to 21 bases. The CDR3 sequence: CASRQDIHGTLNIQYF. CDR3 coding DNA: TGTGCCAGCAGACAGGACATCCACGGGACCCTAAACATTCAGTACTTC.

J is TRBJ1-1 and V is TRBV2; tentatively, D is TRBD1 (5 bases). Germline CDR1 and CDR2: SNHLY and FYNNEI. Deletions cut 3 bases from V and 10 bases from J, with 21 bases between. The CDR3 contains 15 residues. The CDR3 DNA follows: TGTGCCAGCAGTGACCCTGGGACCCCGAGAAAAGGAGCTTTCTTT. As protein: CASSDPGTPRKGAFF.

The chain recombines TRBV9 with TRBJ2-3; TRBD2 aligns across 9 bases. With 0 bases clipped from V and 6 bases from J, the junction kept 5 bases outside the gene matches. The CDR3 length is 15 residues. CDR1 and CDR2 (germline): SGDLS, YYNGEE. CDR3 protein: CASSVVASGADTQYF. The CDR3 nucleotides read TGTGCCAGCAGCGTAGTAGCTAGCGGGGCGGATACGCAGTATTTT. The whole variable domain, remainder taken from reference TRBV9 and TRBJ2-3, is DSGVTQTPKHLITATGQRVTLRCSPRSGDLSVYWYQQSLDQGLQFLIQYYNGEERAKGNILERFSAQQFPDLHSELNLSSLELGDSALYFCASSVVASGADTQYFGPGTRLTVL.

This chain links TRBV28 with TRBJ2-6; TRBD2 agrees at 7 bases. The CDR3 is made up of 15 amino acids. Germline CDR1 and CDR2: MDHEN and SYDVKM. V lost 4 bases, J lost 3 bases, and 3 bases stayed unmatched. The CDR3 loop is CASSSQRGGANVLTF. For the CDR3, the DNA is TGTGCCAGCAGTTCCCAGCGGGGTGGGGCCAACGTCCTGACTTTC.

This clone was counted only a few times. The CDR3 DNA sequence: TGTGCCATCAGGAAGCCAGGTTCCTACGAGCAGTACTTC. It specifies CAIRKPGSYEQYF. The rearrangement joins TRBV10-3 to TRBJ2-7, with unresolved D. The CDR3 is 13 amino acids. The V end was cut by 6 bases, the J end by 1 base, with 10 bases between. Per germline, CDR1 ENHRY and CDR2 SYGVKD.

The table lists this clone with a few counts. CDR3: CASSPPTSLGGTQYF. The CDR3 DNA sequence: TGTGCCAGCAGCCCCCCGACTAGCCTCGGGGGGACCCAGTACTTC. The chain employs TRBV11-3 and TRBJ2-5; 7 nucleotides align to TRBD2. V lost 5 bases to trimming and J lost 7 bases; unmatched junction nucleotides: 13. Germline CDR1 SGHNT, CDR2 YENEEA. The length of the CDR3 is 15 residues.

The chain joins TRBV5-6 to TRBJ1-5, with a weak D call TRBD1 (5 bases). This CDR3 is 14 amino acids long. Germline V gene lookup returns CDR1 SGHDT and CDR2 YYEEEE. The V and J ends lost 2 bases and 0 bases respectively, with 6 bases between them. The DNA for the CDR3 is TGTGCCAGCAGCTTCAGGGATAGCAATCAGCCCCAGCATTTT. Translating gives CASSFRDSNQPQHF.

J is TRBJ2-3 and V is TRBV6-1, with 8 bases that match TRBD2. Germline trimming cut 8 bases from V and 3 bases from J; bases unmatched to any gene: 10. The CDR3 is 15 residues long. The germline CDR1 and CDR2 sequences are MNHNS and SASEGT. The CDR3 protein is CASRTSLERTDTQYF. DNA of the CDR3: TGTGCCAGCCGGACTAGCCTGGAAAGGACAGATACGCAGTATTTT.